This is a list of T cell receptor beta chains from one sample in a study of T cells in Graves' hyperthyroidism and ophthalmopathy. TCRdb fed the multiplex PCR reads into MiXCR, producing one record per CDR3 protein. This repertoire shows about 280,000 distinct CDR3 sequences, under 30% found once; its top ten account for around 28%. The material sequenced was blood. These receptors all stem from a man aged 35-49 years with Graves' hyperthyroidism that later progressed to Graves' ophthalmopathy. The CDR3 runs from the conserved cysteine through the conserved F or W. A D gene is named only where the DNA matches it firmly. Size values are once, few and many counts, or a class for expanded clones, and some rows have none.

J gene: TRBJ2-2
clone size: few
D gene: NA
V gene: TRBV5-1
CDR3 length: 14
CDR3 DNA: TGCGCCAGCAGCTTGGTCCTGGGGCCCGGGGAGCTGTTTTTT
CDR3 protein: CASSLVLGPGELFF

J gene: TRBJ1-5
clone size: many
D gene: TRBD1
V gene: TRBV6-1
CDR3 length: 14
CDR3 DNA: TGTGCCAGCAGTGACGGGACAGGGATACAGCCCCAGCATTTT
CDR3 protein: CASSDGTGIQPQHF

J gene: TRBJ1-1
clone size: NA
D gene: TRBD1
V gene: TRBV12-3/TRBV12-4
CDR3 length: 15
CDR3 DNA: TGTGCCAGCAGTTCGACAGGGTCCCGGGGCACTGAAGCTTTCTTT
CDR3 protein: CASSSTGSRGTEAFF

J gene: TRBJ1-5
clone size: many
D gene: TRBD1
V gene: TRBV2
CDR3 length: 16
CDR3 DNA: TGTGCCAGCAGTGAGGGAAGGGGGCGGGGTAATCAGCCCCAGCATTTT
CDR3 protein: CASSEGRGRGNQPQHF

J gene: TRBJ2-2
clone size: many
D gene: TRBD2
V gene: TRBV10-3
CDR3 length: 16
CDR3 DNA: TGTGCCAACCGGTTGACTAGCGGCCCTAACACCGGGGAGCTGTTTTTT
CDR3 protein: CANRLTSGPNTGELFF

J gene: TRBJ1-5
clone size: many
D gene: NA
V gene: TRBV6-5
CDR3 length: 13
CDR3 DNA: TGTGCCAGCATATCCTCGGTTGGGAAGCCCCAGCATTTT
CDR3 protein: CASISSVGKPQHF

J gene: TRBJ2-2
clone size: many
D gene: NA
V gene: TRBV27
CDR3 length: 14
CDR3 DNA: TGTGCCAGCAGTTTAGACTTATACACCGGGGAGCTGTTTTTT
CDR3 protein: CASSLDLYTGELFF

J gene: TRBJ1-1
clone size: many
D gene: NA
V gene: TRBV5-1
CDR3 length: 14
CDR3 DNA: TGCGCCAGCAGCTTTCAGGTAATGAACACTGAAGCTTTCTTT
CDR3 protein: CASSFQVMNTEAFF

J gene: TRBJ1-3
clone size: few
D gene: TRBD1
V gene: TRBV15
CDR3 length: 18
CDR3 DNA: TGTGCCACCAGCAGAGATCGGGACAGGGGGCTCTCTGGAAACACCATATATTTT
CDR3 protein: CATSRDRDRGLSGNTIYF

J gene: TRBJ2-7
clone size: many
D gene: NA
V gene: TRBV18
CDR3 length: 13
CDR3 DNA: TGTGCCAGCTCACTCAACGTCGCTAGCGATGGGTACTTC
CDR3 protein: CASSLNVASDGYF

J gene: TRBJ2-5
clone size: many
D gene: TRBD2
V gene: TRBV12-3/TRBV12-4
CDR3 length: 18
CDR3 DNA: TGTGCCAGCAGTTTGCGGACTAGCGGGAGGGACGGGGGGGAGACCCAGTACTTC
CDR3 protein: CASSLRTSGRDGGETQYF

J gene: TRBJ2-6
clone size: many
D gene: NA
V gene: TRBV24-1
CDR3 length: 15
CDR3 DNA: TGTGCCACCCAACCTAGGGGGGCTGGGGCCAACGTCCTGACTTTC
CDR3 protein: CATQPRGAGANVLTF

J gene: TRBJ2-2
clone size: NA
D gene: TRBD1
V gene: TRBV12-3/TRBV12-4
CDR3 length: 16
CDR3 DNA: TGTGCCAGCAGTCTACGGCCAGGGGGCAGGACCGGGGAGCTGTTTTTT
CDR3 protein: CASSLRPGGRTGELFF

J gene: TRBJ2-7
clone size: many
D gene: NA
V gene: TRBV20-1
CDR3 length: 12
CDR3 DNA: TGCAGTGCTAGAGATCAGGGGCGGGAGCAGTACTTC
CDR3 protein: CSARDQGREQYF

J gene: TRBJ1-1
clone size: many
D gene: NA
V gene: TRBV19
CDR3 length: 16
CDR3 DNA: TGTGCCAGTAGTATAGGTCGGGGAGGTAAGAACACTGAAGCTTTCTTT
CDR3 protein: CASSIGRGGKNTEAFF

J gene: TRBJ2-7
clone size: few
D gene: NA
V gene: TRBV5-1
CDR3 length: 13
CDR3 DNA: TGCGCCAGCAGCTTGGACAGGTTCGGCGAGCAGTACTTC
CDR3 protein: CASSLDRFGEQYF

J gene: TRBJ1-2
clone size: many
D gene: NA
V gene: TRBV7-9
CDR3 length: 14
CDR3 DNA: TGTGCCAGCAGCCCAGGACACTTTAACTATGGCTACACCTTC
CDR3 protein: CASSPGHFNYGYTF

J gene: TRBJ2-5
clone size: NA
D gene: NA
V gene: TRBV20-1
CDR3 length: 14
CDR3 DNA: TGCAGTGCTAGAGATCTCGGCCGACTCGGGACCCAGTACTTC
CDR3 protein: CSARDLGRLGTQYF

J gene: TRBJ1-2
clone size: many
D gene: TRBD1
V gene: TRBV4-2
CDR3 length: 17
CDR3 DNA: TGTGCCAGCAGCGGAATCCGCATCCTCGACAGGGTGTATGGCTACACCTTC
CDR3 protein: CASSGIRILDRVYGYTF

J gene: TRBJ2-4
clone size: many
D gene: NA
V gene: TRBV18
CDR3 length: 16
CDR3 DNA: TGTGCCAGCTCACCACCAGGGGCTCTAGCCAAAAACATTCAGTACTTC
CDR3 protein: CASSPPGALAKNIQYF

J gene: TRBJ1-1
clone size: NA
D gene: NA
V gene: TRBV28
CDR3 length: 14
CDR3 DNA: TGTGCCAGCAGACAGATAAGGCATGGCACTGAAGCTTTCTTT
CDR3 protein: CASRQIRHGTEAFF

J gene: TRBJ2-7
clone size: many
D gene: TRBD1
V gene: TRBV27
CDR3 length: 15
CDR3 DNA: TGTGCCAGCAGTACACCGGACAGGGTGGGCTCCGAGCAGTACTTC
CDR3 protein: CASSTPDRVGSEQYF

J gene: TRBJ2-7
clone size: few
D gene: TRBD2
V gene: TRBV4-3
CDR3 length: 16
CDR3 DNA: TGCGCCAGCAGCCAAGATGGCGGGGGGAGGACCTACGAGCAGTACTTC
CDR3 protein: CASSQDGGGRTYEQYF

J gene: TRBJ1-6
clone size: NA
D gene: NA
V gene: TRBV7-2
CDR3 length: 16
CDR3 DNA: TGTGCCAGCAGCTTAGCGGTCGGGTCCTATAATTCACCCCTCCACTTT
CDR3 protein: CASSLAVGSYNSPLHF

J gene: TRBJ2-7
clone size: many
D gene: NA
V gene: TRBV12-3/TRBV12-4
CDR3 length: 14
CDR3 DNA: TGTGCCAGCAGCATACAGGGTTTACCTCGCGAGCAGTACTTC
CDR3 protein: CASSIQGLPREQYF

J gene: TRBJ2-7
clone size: many
D gene: TRBD2
V gene: TRBV12-5
CDR3 length: 15
CDR3 DNA: TGTGCTAGTGGTTTGCCCCGGACTAGCGGTTACGAGCAGTACTTC
CDR3 protein: CASGLPRTSGYEQYF

J gene: TRBJ2-2
clone size: many
D gene: NA
V gene: TRBV15
CDR3 length: 17
CDR3 DNA: TGTGCCACCAGCAGAGTACCGACTGCCTCGAACACCGGGGAGCTGTTTTTT
CDR3 protein: CATSRVPTASNTGELFF

J gene: TRBJ1-2
clone size: NA
D gene: NA
V gene: TRBV13
CDR3 length: 14
CDR3 DNA: TGTGCCAGCAGCTTGGAAGGGCAGGGTGGAGGCTACACCTTC
CDR3 protein: CASSLEGQGGGYTF

J gene: TRBJ1-1
clone size: NA
D gene: TRBD1
V gene: TRBV11-1
CDR3 length: 13
CDR3 DNA: TGTGCCAGCAGCCGAGCAAACAGGGGTGAAGCTTTCTTT
CDR3 protein: CASSRANRGEAFF

J gene: TRBJ2-5
clone size: many
D gene: TRBD2
V gene: TRBV20-1
CDR3 length: 15
CDR3 DNA: TGCAGTGCTAGCTTAGCGGGCCACCCACAAGAGACCCAGTACTTC
CDR3 protein: CSASLAGHPQETQYF

J gene: TRBJ2-7
clone size: many
D gene: TRBD2
V gene: TRBV2
CDR3 length: 12
CDR3 DNA: TGTGCCACTAGCGGTACTTCCTACGAGCAGTACTTC
CDR3 protein: CATSGTSYEQYF

J gene: TRBJ1-2
clone size: many
D gene: TRBD1
V gene: TRBV5-1
CDR3 length: 17
CDR3 DNA: TGCGCCAGCAGCTCGTCGTGGACAGGGACGGGGAACTATGGCTACACCTTC
CDR3 protein: CASSSSWTGTGNYGYTF

J gene: TRBJ2-7
clone size: many
D gene: TRBD2
V gene: TRBV10-3
CDR3 length: 15
CDR3 DNA: TGTGCCATCAGTACCGGGACTAGCGGGCTCTACGAGCAGTACTTC
CDR3 protein: CAISTGTSGLYEQYF

J gene: TRBJ2-7
clone size: NA
D gene: TRBD2
V gene: TRBV7-8
CDR3 length: 15
CDR3 DNA: TGTGCCAGCAGTTCCGGAAGACTAGCGTCCTACGAGCAGTACTTC
CDR3 protein: CASSSGRLASYEQYF

J gene: TRBJ1-6
clone size: many
D gene: NA
V gene: TRBV6-5
CDR3 length: 14
CDR3 DNA: TGTGCCACCGCGACAGGAACTAATAATTCACCCCTCCACTTT
CDR3 protein: CATATGTNNSPLHF

J gene: TRBJ2-7
clone size: few
D gene: NA
V gene: TRBV6-2/TRBV6-3
CDR3 length: 14
CDR3 DNA: TGTGCCAGCACTTACCCAGGGCCCTCCTACGAGCAGTACTTC
CDR3 protein: CASTYPGPSYEQYF

J gene: TRBJ2-7
clone size: NA
D gene: TRBD2
V gene: TRBV15
CDR3 length: 14
CDR3 DNA: TGTGCCACCAGCGGCGGCGGGAGCGGCGACGAGCAGTACTTC
CDR3 protein: CATSGGGSGDEQYF

J gene: TRBJ1-2
clone size: many
D gene: NA
V gene: TRBV5-6
CDR3 length: 14
CDR3 DNA: TGTGCCAGCAGTTTTGTGGAGGGTTTCTATGGCTACACCTTC
CDR3 protein: CASSFVEGFYGYTF

J gene: TRBJ1-1
clone size: many
D gene: NA
V gene: TRBV9
CDR3 length: 15
CDR3 DNA: TGTGCCAGCAGCGGGGACCGAGGGGGGGGGTCTGAAGCTTTCTTT
CDR3 protein: CASSGDRGGGSEAFF

J gene: TRBJ2-7
clone size: NA
D gene: TRBD1
V gene: TRBV20-1
CDR3 length: 15
CDR3 DNA: TGCAGTGCTAGATCTACAGGGGGAGCTCCCTACGAGCAGTACTTC
CDR3 protein: CSARSTGGAPYEQYF

J gene: TRBJ1-1
clone size: many
D gene: NA
V gene: TRBV9
CDR3 length: 16
CDR3 DNA: TGTGCCAGCAGCGTAGCCCCACCGGGGTCGAACACTGAAGCTTTCTTT
CDR3 protein: CASSVAPPGSNTEAFF

J gene: TRBJ2-5
clone size: many
D gene: TRBD2
V gene: TRBV29-1
CDR3 length: 15
CDR3 DNA: TGCAGCGTTGGGGAAGCGGGGCGAGTACAAGAGACCCAGTACTTC
CDR3 protein: CSVGEAGRVQETQYF

J gene: TRBJ2-5
clone size: many
D gene: NA
V gene: TRBV6-1
CDR3 length: 14
CDR3 DNA: TGTGCCAGCAGTGCGGGGGTACTCCAAGGGACCCAGTACTTC
CDR3 protein: CASSAGVLQGTQYF